The TCR beta chain under discussion was sequenced for a study of early T cells in non-severe SARS-CoV-2 infection. Regarding the study as a whole: Matching results from VDJdb favored anti-spike CD8 responses, leaving private and CD4 specificities undetected.

Unique molecular identifiers were added to individual cDNA molecules. Via MiXCR, TCRdb re-called the 5' RACE reads, giving one row per CDR3 protein. The data hold tens of thousands of distinct CDR3 sequences, with 9% to 15% observed a single time. This clonotype has a handful of counts. Its specificity is unknown. The specimen was whole blood. The source of this sequence is an adult who was a healthcare worker with PCR-confirmed SARS-CoV-2 infection or an uninfected control (not recorded which).

The CDR3 protein is CASRSDTLNTEAFF. The CDR3 DNA reads as TGTGCCAGCCGATCCGACACCCTGAACACTGAAGCTTTCTTT. The J gene is TRBJ1-1, the V gene TRBV6-2 or TRBV6-3; D is ambiguous. The CDR3 sequence is 14 residues long. V was cut by 8 bases and J by 0 bases, with 13 bases left in between. Germline V gives CDR1 MNHEY, CDR2 SVGEGT.